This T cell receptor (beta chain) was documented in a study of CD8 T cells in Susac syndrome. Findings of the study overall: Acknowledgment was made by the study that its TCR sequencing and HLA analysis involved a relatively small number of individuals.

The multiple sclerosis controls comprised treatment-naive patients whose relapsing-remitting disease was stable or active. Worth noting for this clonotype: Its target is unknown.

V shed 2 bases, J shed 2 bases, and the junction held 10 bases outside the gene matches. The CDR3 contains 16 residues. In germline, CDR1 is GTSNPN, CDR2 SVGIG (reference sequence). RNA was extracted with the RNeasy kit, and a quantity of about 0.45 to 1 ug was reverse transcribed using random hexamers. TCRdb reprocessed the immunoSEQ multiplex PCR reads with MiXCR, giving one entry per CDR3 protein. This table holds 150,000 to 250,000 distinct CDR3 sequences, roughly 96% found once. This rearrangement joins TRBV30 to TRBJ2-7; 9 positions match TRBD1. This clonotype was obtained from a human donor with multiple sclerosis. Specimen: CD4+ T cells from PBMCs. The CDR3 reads CAWSTWTGDGTYEQYF. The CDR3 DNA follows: TGTGCCTGGAGTACTTGGACAGGGGACGGGACCTACGAGCAGTACTTC.